What follows are 24 T cell receptor beta chains derived from one specimen sequenced in a study of OX40 agonist ivuxolimab in advanced cancers. Profiling relied on immunoSEQ multiplex PCR, and the TCRdb table lists in-frame clones only, not all of them. The sample yields about 53,000 clones, 80% to 90% seen once. Sequencing was performed on CD4+ or CD8+ T cells sorted from blood, taken in a trial of the OX40 agonist ivuxolimab. These receptors were obtained from an adult with an advanced solid tumor such as melanoma, head and neck, liver or kidney cancer.

V gene TRBV15 combines with J gene TRBJ2-2, with D perhaps TRBD1 (5 bases). CDR1 LNHNV and CDR2 YYDKDF come from the germline V gene (reference sequence). The germline V and J ends were trimmed by 3 bases and 7 bases, with 15 bases remaining between them. This CDR3 spans 15 amino acids. The chain's CDR3 is CATSRDLVQGGELFF. CDR3 DNA sequence: TGTGCCACCAGCAGGGACCTGGTCCAGGGCGGGGAGCTGTTTTTT.

The CDR3 loop reads CSARNTGSLHF. CDR3 DNA sequence: TGCAGTGCTAGAAATACGGGATCCCTCCACTTT. The rearrangement uses TRBV20-1 and TRBJ1-6; D remains ambiguous. The CDR3 runs 11 residues. The V gene lost 2 bases and the J gene lost 14 bases, with 10 bases spanning the gap. Germline CDR1 reads DFQATT; CDR2 reads SNEGSKA (reference sequence).

This clone was observed a few times. The chain joins TRBV27 to TRBJ2-7, with D unclear. The CDR3 is made up of 13 amino acids. V lost 6 bases and J 2 bases, leaving 11 bases between the germline ends. Per germline, CDR1 MNHEY and CDR2 SMNVEV (reference sequence). CDR3 bases: TGTGCCAGCAGCCCAACCGGGCCCTACGAGCAGTACTTC. As protein: CASSPTGPYEQYF.

The chain joins TRBV28 to TRBJ2-1, with D perhaps given as TRBD1 or TRBD2 (6 bases each). The CDR3 length is 14 residues. The germline V and J ends were trimmed by 5 bases and 8 bases, with 16 bases remaining between them. Looked up from germline, CDR1 is MDHEN and CDR2 is SYDVKM. CDR3 in amino acids: CASSHTGRLDEQFF. The CDR3 DNA follows: TGTGCCAGCAGTCACACAGGGAGGCTCGATGAGCAGTTCTTC.

The chain is built from TRBV28 and TRBJ1-5, with 7 bases aligning to TRBD1. J lost 4 bases, V lost 5 bases, and 8 bases had no gene match. The length of the CDR3 is 15 residues. The germline CDR1 and CDR2 sequences are MDHEN and SYDVKM. The chain's CDR3 is CASSRSTGENQPQHF. CDR3 nucleotide sequence: TGTGCCAGCAGTCGCAGTACAGGGGAGAATCAGCCCCAGCATTTT.

V gene TRBV2 combines with J gene TRBJ1-1, with 8 bases lining up with TRBD1. The germline V gene has CDR1 SNHLY and CDR2 FYNNEI. J was trimmed by 1 base and V by 5 bases; bases with no gene match: 9. This CDR3 has 16 amino acids. The CDR3 loop is CASSSEGTGWNTEAFF. The CDR3 region has the DNA TGTGCCAGCAGTTCCGAGGGGACAGGATGGAACACTGAAGCTTTCTTT.

This clone is a singleton in its sample. The junction departs from the called germline gene at one end, perhaps through a read error. CDR3 loop: CASSFWHRGYNSPLHF. The CDR3 bases are TGTGCTAGCAGCTTTTGGCACAGGGGTTATAATTCACCCCTCCACTTT. The chain is built from TRBV7-7 and TRBJ1-6, with TRBD1 matching over 7 bases. The CDR3 is 16 residues long. Germline assignment: CDR1 SSHAT and CDR2 FNYEAQ (reference sequence).

The chain combines TRBV5-1 with TRBJ2-1; TRBD2 aligns across 9 bases. Per germline, CDR1 SGHRS and CDR2 YFSETQ. The CDR3 consists of 18 residues. V lost 0 bases to trimming and J lost 9 bases; unmatched junction nucleotides: 16. CDR3 nucleotide sequence: TGCGCCAGCAGCTTGGGTTTAGCGGGAGTGAACGTAGGGGGTGAGCAGTTCTTC. Translating it yields CASSLGLAGVNVGGEQFF.

This rearrangement joins TRBV7-2 to TRBJ2-1; D call uncertain. The CDR3 extends over 15 amino acids. V lost 0 bases to trimming and J lost 1 base, with 7 bases between them. Per the germline V gene, CDR1 is SGHTA and CDR2 is FQGNSA. This chain's CDR3 is CASSLAEGSYNEQFF. CDR3 DNA sequence: TGTGCCAGCAGCTTAGCGGAAGGGTCCTACAATGAGCAGTTCTTC.

The chain carries TRBV10-2 and TRBJ1-1; D gene unclear. The CDR3 is made up of 14 amino acids. CDR1 is WSHSY, CDR2 SAAADI, per germline. The V gene lost 2 bases and the J gene lost 4 bases, with 11 bases spanning the gap. The CDR3 DNA sequence: TGCGCCAGCAGTGAGGGTCGTGGGATCACTGAAGCTTTCTTT. Translated, it gives CASSEGRGITEAFF.

The chain links TRBV28 to TRBJ1-4; TRBD1 might be the D (5 bases). Trimming left V 7 bases short and J 10 bases short, with 22 bases between. The CDR3 runs 15 residues. Per germline, CDR1 MDHEN and CDR2 SYDVKM. This chain's CDR3 is CASTFVGRESGKLFF. CDR3 sequence (DNA): TGTGCCAGCACCTTTGTCGGCAGGGAGTCGGGAAAACTGTTTTTT.

This clone was found once. The chain uses TRBV7-6 and TRBJ2-1; no clear D gene. The CDR3 spans 15 residues. V was shortened by 1 base and J by 0 bases, with 7 bases between the two germline ends. The germline gives CDR1 SGHVS, CDR2 FNYEAQ. The CDR3 spells CASSLEKSSYNEQFF. The CDR3 bases are TGTGCCAGCAGCTTAGAAAAGAGCTCCTACAATGAGCAGTTCTTC.

The rearrangement links TRBV6-5 to TRBJ1-6; D not certain. The CDR3 loop spans 14 amino acids. Trimming cost V 2 bases and J 7 bases, with 9 bases left between them. The germline gives CDR1 MNHEY, CDR2 SVGAGI. The CDR3 region has the DNA TGTGCCAGCAGTTACGAAGCGATAAATTCACCCCTCCACTTT. Protein product: CASSYEAINSPLHF.

This clone was counted a single time. The rearrangement uses TRBV5-1 and TRBJ1-3; possible D gene TRBD1, 5 bases. Germline V gives CDR1 SGHRS, CDR2 YFSETQ. Trimming left V 1 base short and J 0 bases short, with 8 bases between. CDR3 length: 15 residues. The CDR3, as DNA: TGCGCCAGCAGCTTGAGGGGTCTCTCTGGAAACACCATATATTTT. Its translation: CASSLRGLSGNTIYF.

This chain uses TRBV28 with TRBJ1-4, with D perhaps TRBD1 (5 bases). Per the germline V gene, CDR1 is MDHEN and CDR2 is SYDVKM. The CDR3 contains 16 residues. Trimming took off 5 bases at V and 7 bases at J, with 20 bases between the two ends. The CDR3 sequence: CASSPSPQGEGEKLFF. The CDR3 region has the DNA TGTGCCAGCAGTCCATCACCTCAGGGAGAGGGTGAAAAACTGTTTTTT. Full variable domain (remainder filled in from reference TRBV28 and TRBJ1-4): DVKVTQSSRYLVKRTGEKVFLECVQDMDHENMFWYRQDPGLGLRLIYFSYDVKMKEKGDIPEGYSVSREKKERFSLILESASTNQTSMYLCASSPSPQGEGEKLFFGSGTQLSVL.

The rearrangement links TRBV28 to TRBJ2-5, with 8 bases fitting TRBD1. This CDR3 has 13 amino acids. Looked up from germline, CDR1 is MDHEN and CDR2 is SYDVKM. Trimming took 5 bases from V and 5 from J; bases not matched to a gene: 4. The CDR3 sequence is CASSRDRGETQYF. CDR3 DNA sequence: TGTGCCAGCAGTCGAGACAGGGGCGAGACCCAGTACTTC.

The V and J genes are TRBV10-3 and TRBJ2-5; TRBD2 is a possible D gene (6 bases). The germline CDR1 and CDR2 sequences are ENHRY and SYGVKD. Trimming took off 3 bases at V and 5 bases at J, with 10 bases between the two ends. CDR3 length: 13 amino acids. CDR3 protein: CAISDREVETQYF. DNA for the CDR3: TGTGCCATCAGTGACAGGGAGGTTGAGACCCAGTACTTC.

J is TRBJ1-5 and V is TRBV30, with no clear D. Trimming stripped 2 bases from V and 6 bases from J, with 11 bases between. The CDR3 sequence is 13 residues long. Germline lookup yields CDR1 GTSNPN and CDR2 SVGIG (reference sequence). CDR3 sequence (DNA): TGTGCCTGGAGTCCTGAGCGGTCTCAGCCCCAGCATTTT. It encodes CAWSPERSQPQHF.

The sample holds one count of this clone. The sample contains more than one DNA sequence encoding this CDR3. CDR3 sequence reads: CASSLLGQPQHF. The CDR3 DNA sequence: TGTGCCAGCAGTTTGTTGGGTCAGCCCCAGCATTTT. The V gene is TRBV27, the J gene TRBJ1-5; D remains unclear. Germline CDR1 reads MNHEY; CDR2 reads SMNVEV (reference sequence). There are 12 residues in the CDR3. Trimming removed 3 bases at V and 6 bases at J, with 6 bases between.

The chain recombines TRBV30 with TRBJ2-2; D possibly corresponds to TRBD2 (5 bases). Trimming removed 1 base from V and 7 bases from J, with 16 bases in between. The CDR3 runs to 15 residues. Germline CDR1 is GTSNPN and CDR2 is SVGIG (reference sequence). The CDR3 DNA sequence: TGTGCCTGGAGTGCGGGGTCACTCCACGGCGGGGAGCTGTTTTTT. This translates into CAWSAGSLHGGELFF.

This clone has only one observation. This rearrangement joins TRBV14 to TRBJ2-2; 7 bases fit TRBD1. The junction had 8 bases not matched to a gene; V was cut back by 5 bases and J by 5 bases. The CDR3 has 15 amino acids. Germline loops: CDR1 SGHDN, CDR2 FVKESK. CDR3 amino acids: CASSSGTARTGELFF. The CDR3 nucleotides are TGTGCCAGCAGCTCCGGGACAGCGAGGACCGGGGAGCTGTTTTTT.

The V gene is TRBV5-5, the J gene TRBJ1-5, with a weak D call TRBD1 (6 bases). Trimming left V 4 bases short and J 3 bases short, with 14 bases between. The germline V gene encodes CDR1 SGHKS and CDR2 YYEKEE (reference sequence). The length of the CDR3 is 15 residues. CDR3 in DNA: TGTGCCAGCAGCAAAGAGGACAGATTCAATCAGCCCCAGCATTTT. Translated, it gives CASSKEDRFNQPQHF.

The V call is TRBV28, the J call TRBJ2-1; TRBD1 or TRBD2 may be the D gene (5 bases each). Germline lookup yields CDR1 MDHEN and CDR2 SYDVKM. Trimming took 4 bases from V and 5 from J, leaving 18 bases between them. The CDR3 loop spans 16 amino acids. This CDR3 reads CASSSSGPPPHNEQFF. DNA for the CDR3: TGTGCCAGCAGTTCATCGGGACCACCACCCCACAATGAGCAGTTCTTC.

J is TRBJ2-5 and V is TRBV5-8; D might be TRBD1 (6 bases). This CDR3 region has 13 residues. CDR1 SGHTS and CDR2 YDEGEE come from the germline V gene. With 5 bases removed from V and 7 bases from J, the gap between germline ends came to 15 bases. Here the CDR3 reads CASSNRGYGTQYF. The DNA of the CDR3 is TGTGCCAGCAGTAATAGGGGGTATGGGACCCAGTACTTC.